Shown below are 32 T cell receptor beta chains from a single sample sequenced in a study of T cell responses to AZD1222 COVID-19 vaccine. Repertoires were generated with immunoSEQ multiplex PCR, while TCRdb's copy carries only in-frame clones and drops some. The table shows roughly 91,000 clones, with 90% occurring only once. The material sequenced was peripheral blood, taken on day 0 of AZD1222 vaccination. The receptors originated from an adult in good health.

The chain is built from TRBV19 and TRBJ1-1, with D unresolved. Germline V gene lookup returns CDR1 LNHDA and CDR2 SQIVND (reference sequence). V lost 3 bases and J 7 bases, leaving 6 bases between the germline ends. The CDR3 sequence is 11 residues long. The CDR3 sequence: CASSIGSEAFF. The CDR3 nucleotides read TGTGCCAGTAGTATCGGCAGTGAAGCTTTCTTT.

The sample holds one count of this clone. The chain joins TRBV5-1 to TRBJ2-3, with D uncertain. Germline V gene sequence: CDR1 SGHRS, CDR2 YFSETQ. CDR3 length equals 14 residues. Trimming cost V 5 bases and J 6 bases, with 16 bases left between them. CDR3: CASRLQLLGDTQYF. Here the CDR3 DNA reads TGCGCCAGCAGACTTCAGCTTCTTGGGGATACGCAGTATTTT.

The chain uses TRBV4-1 and TRBJ2-3, with 11 nucleotides matching TRBD2. V lost 0 bases and J lost 0; bases outside the gene matches: 8. The CDR3 is 19 amino acids. Germline V gene lookup returns CDR1 MGHRA and CDR2 YSYEKL. DNA for the CDR3: TGCGCCAGCAGCCAAGAGTTAGCGGGAGGGTTACTTAGCACAGATACGCAGTATTTT. Translated: CASSQELAGGLLSTDTQYF.

The chain is built from TRBV19 and TRBJ2-5; D is perhaps TRBD2 (6 bases). Germline V gene data show CDR1 as LNHDA and CDR2 as SQIVND (reference sequence). CDR3 size: 15 residues. The V and J ends lost 6 bases and 4 bases respectively, with 18 bases between them. In DNA form, the CDR3 reads TGTGCCAGTAGGGCCCTCTTGGGGGGAGTAGAGACCCAGTACTTC. This translates into CASRALLGGVETQYF.

The chain carries TRBV30 and TRBJ2-7; 7 bases are shared with TRBD2. Germline CDR1 is GTSNPN and CDR2 is SVGIG (reference sequence). The V gene end was trimmed by 3 bases and the J gene end by 2 bases; junction bases not matched to a gene: 10. The CDR3 spans 15 residues. CDR3 nucleotide sequence: TGTGCCTGGAGCCCGGGGCTAGCGGACCCCTACGAGCAGTACTTC. Translated, it gives CAWSPGLADPYEQYF.

The gene calls are TRBV3-1 (or the pseudogene TRBV3-2) and TRBJ2-2, with D uncertain. Germline V gene data show CDR1 as LGHDT and CDR2 as YNNKEL (reference sequence). Trimming stripped 1 base from V and 7 bases from J, with 10 bases between. The CDR3 contains 14 residues. The CDR3 is CASSQVAGVGELFF. The CDR3 nucleotides are TGTGCCAGCAGCCAAGTAGCCGGCGTCGGGGAGCTGTTTTTT.

The chain combines TRBV19 with TRBJ1-3; 7 nucleotides agree with TRBD1. The CDR3 extends over 13 amino acids. V shed 7 bases and J 7 bases; nucleotides not matched to a gene: 7. CDR1 is LNHDA, CDR2 SQIVND, per germline (reference sequence). This CDR3 is CASKGGQPNTIYF. CDR3 DNA: TGTGCCAGTAAAGGGGGACAGCCTAACACCATATATTTT.

This clone appeared a single time. The chain links TRBV13 to TRBJ1-2, with D possibly matching TRBD1 (5 bases). V lost 5 bases, J lost 0 bases, and 13 bases lay in between. Germline assignment: CDR1 PRHDT and CDR2 FYEKMQ (reference sequence). The CDR3 consists of 15 residues. The CDR3 loop is CASSAYRSPNYGYTF. The CDR3 DNA reads TGTGCCAGCAGCGCGTACAGGAGTCCTAACTATGGCTACACCTTC.

This clone has only a few counts. The rearrangement uses TRBV28 and TRBJ1-3, with D hard to call. The CDR3 has 14 amino acids. V was clipped by 7 bases and J by 0 bases, with 10 bases between them. Per germline, CDR1 MDHEN and CDR2 SYDVKM. In nucleotides, the CDR3 is TGTGCCAGCAATGGACTCAGCTCTGGAAACACCATATATTTT. This encodes CASNGLSSGNTIYF. The variable domain in full, completed from reference TRBV28 and TRBJ1-3, reads DVKVTQSSRYLVKRTGEKVFLECVQDMDHENMFWYRQDPGLGLRLIYFSYDVKMKEKGDIPEGYSVSREKKERFSLILESASTNQTSMYLCASNGLSSGNTIYFGEGSWLTVV.

J is TRBJ1-6 and V is TRBV7-8, with TRBD1 matching over 7 bases. V trimming: 5 bases; J trimming: 7 bases; junction bases outside the gene matches: 11. Per germline, CDR1 SGHVS and CDR2 FQNEAQ. The CDR3 runs 16 residues. For the CDR3, the DNA is TGTGCCAGCAGCCCCACGGGGGGCAGGGGGAATTCACCCCTCCACTTT. It is translated as CASSPTGGRGNSPLHF. Filled out from reference TRBV7-8 and TRBJ1-6, the complete variable domain reads GAGVSQSPRYKVAKRGQDVALRCDPISGHVSLFWYQQALGQGPEFLTYFQNEAQLDKSGLPSDRFFAERPEGSVSTLKIQRTQQEDSAVYLCASSPTGGRGNSPLHFGNGTRLTVT.

The V call is TRBV6-5, the J call TRBJ1-2; D unresolved. Germline CDR1 and CDR2: MNHEY and SVGAGI. The V and J ends lost 5 bases and 3 bases respectively, with 16 bases between them. CDR3 length: 15 residues. The CDR3 DNA is TGTGCCAGCAGTCTAACAAGGCCCACCCACTATGGCTACACCTTC. Residues: CASSLTRPTHYGYTF.

This sequence joins TRBV3-1 (or the pseudogene TRBV3-2) and TRBJ1-1; D ambiguous. The CDR3 is 13 amino acids. V shed 2 bases and J shed 2 bases, with 6 bases lying between them. The germline gives CDR1 LGHDT, CDR2 YNNKEL (reference sequence). The CDR3, as DNA: TGTGCCAGCAGCCAAAACAGAAACACTGAAGCTTTCTTT. This encodes CASSQNRNTEAFF.

V usage is TRBV19 and J usage is TRBJ1-5; D is undetermined. V lost 3 bases, J lost 4 bases, and 7 bases lay in between. CDR3 size: 13 residues. Germline V gene sequence: CDR1 LNHDA, CDR2 SQIVND (reference sequence). The CDR3 here is CASSIRENQPQHF. In DNA, the CDR3 is TGTGCCAGTAGTATCCGGGAGAATCAGCCCCAGCATTTT.

The genes are TRBV2 and TRBJ2-7; D tentatively fits TRBD1 or TRBD2 (5 bases each). This CDR3 has 15 residues. Germline lookup yields CDR1 SNHLY and CDR2 FYNNEI. Trimming took off 3 bases at V and 3 bases at J, with 15 bases between the two ends. The CDR3 is CASSDRPGSIYEQYF. DNA for the CDR3: TGTGCCAGCAGTGACCGCCCAGGGAGCATCTACGAGCAGTACTTC.

The chain has TRBV29-1 and TRBJ1-4; a weak D match, TRBD1 (6 bases). V dropped 6 bases and J dropped 7 bases, with 12 bases sitting between them. The germline gives CDR1 SQVTM, CDR2 ANQGSEA. The CDR3 is 12 amino acids. In DNA form, the CDR3 reads TGCAGCGTGAGGAGGGGGAGTGAAAAACTGTTTTTT. Translation: CSVRRGSEKLFF. Variable domain in full (rest from reference TRBV29-1 and TRBJ1-4): SAVISQKPSRDICQRGTSLTIQCQVDSQVTMMFWYRQQPGQSLTLIATANQGSEATYESGFVIDKFPISRPNLTFSTLTVSNMSPEDSSIYLCSVRRGSEKLFFGSGTQLSVL.

This chain uses TRBV10-2 with TRBJ2-7; tentative D call: TRBD2 (6 bases). V lost 5 bases and J 9 bases, leaving 11 bases between the germline ends. Germline V lookup: CDR1 WSHSY, CDR2 SAAADI. This CDR3 has 11 amino acids. CDR3 sequence reads: CASSQGLSQYF. DNA of the CDR3: TGCGCCAGCAGTCAGGGACTTTCGCAGTACTTC.

DNA for the CDR3: TGCGCCAGCAGCGACGGGGAAGGCTACACCTTC. Its translation: CASSDGEGYTF. The chain combines TRBV5-1 with TRBJ1-2; D call uncertain. Germline V gives CDR1 SGHRS, CDR2 YFSETQ. Trimming pared 4 bases from V and 8 bases from J, leaving 9 bases between. The CDR3 runs 11 residues.

The chain combines TRBV6-2 or TRBV6-3 with TRBJ2-3; possibly TRBD2 for D (6 bases). Germline V lookup: CDR1 MNHEY, CDR2 SVGEGT. The V and J ends lost 5 bases and 2 bases respectively, with 14 bases between them. This CDR3 region has 15 residues. The CDR3 sequence is CASSIRGTVTDTQYF. Here the CDR3 DNA reads TGTGCCAGCAGTATCCGGGGGACTGTCACAGATACGCAGTATTTT.

The chain is built from TRBV4-1 and TRBJ1-5; a weak D match, TRBD1 (5 bases). This CDR3 is built from 16 residues. With 5 bases removed from V and 1 base from J, the gap between germline ends came to 15 bases. CDR1 and CDR2 from the germline V gene are MGHRA and YSYEKL. The CDR3 here is CASSFESGKSNQPQHF. CDR3 coding DNA: TGCGCCAGCAGCTTTGAATCAGGGAAAAGCAATCAGCCCCAGCATTTT.

The CDR3 coding sequence is TGTGCCAGCAGCTTAAGTGGTAAAGGGGATACGCAGTATTTT. Its translation is CASSLSGKGDTQYF. The gene calls are TRBV7-3 and TRBJ2-3; D remains ambiguous. V shed 1 base and J shed 6 bases, with 11 bases lying between them. The CDR3 is 14 residues long. Per the germline V gene, CDR1 is SGHTA and CDR2 is FQGTGA. The full variable domain, completed using reference TRBV7-3 and TRBJ2-3, is GAGVSQTPSNKVTEKGKYVELRCDPISGHTALYWYRQSLGQGPEFLIYFQGTGAADDSGLPNDRFFAVRPEGSVSTLKIQRTERGDSAVYLCASSLSGKGDTQYFGPGTRLTVL.

This rearrangement joins TRBV6-5 to TRBJ1-6; TRBD1 agrees at 9 bases. The CDR3 has 15 residues. Germline lookup yields CDR1 MNHEY and CDR2 SVGAGI. With 7 bases clipped from V and 7 bases from J, the junction kept 8 bases outside the gene matches. The DNA of the CDR3 is TGTGCCAGCATCGACGGGACAGGGAGGAATTCACCCCTCCACTTT. Its protein product is CASIDGTGRNSPLHF.

The rearrangement uses TRBV6-5 and TRBJ1-2, with no clear D. In germline, CDR1 is MNHEY, CDR2 SVGAGI. The CDR3 runs 13 residues. The V end was cut by 5 bases, the J end by 5 bases, with 12 bases between. Written as DNA, the CDR3 is TGTGCCAGCAGTCACGGTGTGGGGTATGGCTACACCTTC. This gives the protein CASSHGVGYGYTF.

The V call is TRBV30, the J call TRBJ1-1, with D perhaps TRBD1 (5 bases). From germline, CDR1 is GTSNPN and CDR2 SVGIG (reference sequence). CDR3 length: 14 residues. V shed 0 bases and J shed 4 bases, with 12 bases lying between them. The CDR3 loop is CAWSVGGRFTEAFF. DNA of the CDR3: TGTGCCTGGAGTGTCGGGGGTCGTTTCACTGAAGCTTTCTTT.

The CDR3: CASSQVDTGELFF. CDR3 nucleotides: TGTGCCAGCAGCCAAGTAGACACCGGGGAGCTGTTTTTT. V is TRBV3-1 (or the pseudogene TRBV3-2) and J is TRBJ2-2; D gene uncertain. The germline gives CDR1 LGHDT, CDR2 YNNKEL (reference sequence). The CDR3 extends over 13 amino acids. Between the trimmed V and J ends, which lost 1 base and 3 bases, there was a span of 3 bases.

This chain connects TRBV5-1 to TRBJ1-1; D is possibly TRBD1 (5 bases). Between the trimmed V and J ends, which lost 4 bases and 5 bases, there was a span of 12 bases. The V gene's germline CDR1 is SGHRS and CDR2 YFSETQ. The CDR3 is 13 residues long. The CDR3 sequence is CASSPGIRTEAFF. The CDR3 nucleotides are TGCGCCAGCAGCCCAGGGATAAGGACTGAAGCTTTCTTT.

The CDR3: CASSGGGPYEQYF. The CDR3 DNA reads as TGTGCCAGCAGCGGAGGGGGCCCATACGAGCAGTACTTC. The chain uses TRBV7-9 and TRBJ2-7; D may be TRBD1 (7 bases). With 5 bases removed from V and 4 bases from J, the gap between germline ends came to 12 bases. The length of the CDR3 is 13 residues. The germline gives CDR1 SEHNR, CDR2 FQNEAQ (reference sequence).

The chain joins TRBV7-8 to TRBJ1-6, with D possibly matching TRBD1 (6 bases). Germline CDR1 is SGHVS and CDR2 is FQNEAQ. This CDR3 region has 14 residues. Deletions cut 4 bases from V and 7 bases from J, with 11 bases between. The CDR3 sequence: CASSSRTENSPLHF. CDR3 DNA sequence: TGTGCCAGCAGCTCCAGGACAGAGAATTCACCCCTCCACTTT.

This rearrangement joins TRBV7-9 to TRBJ2-1; 9 nucleotides agree with TRBD1. The ends lost 3 bases at V and 8 bases at J; junction bases unmatched: 11. Germline CDR1 and CDR2: SEHNR and FQNEAQ (reference sequence). This CDR3 region has 16 residues. The CDR3 spells CASSFAGTGREDEQFF. The CDR3, as DNA: TGTGCCAGCAGCTTTGCCGGGACAGGGAGGGAGGATGAGCAGTTCTTC.

In this sample, this clone turned up once. The chain recombines TRBV6-5 with TRBJ1-2; TRBD1 matches at 7 bases. CDR3 length: 11 amino acids. CDR1 is MNHEY, CDR2 SVGAGI, per germline. With 6 bases clipped from V and 8 bases from J, the junction kept 3 bases outside the gene matches. Written as DNA, the CDR3 is TGTGCCAGCAGGAGGGGGCACGGCTACACCTTC. Its translation: CASRRGHGYTF.

CDR3 amino acids: CASSESYGAGGNTIYF. As DNA, the CDR3 is TGCGCCAGCAGTGAGTCGTATGGGGCTGGTGGAAACACCATATATTTT. This chain connects TRBV10-2 to TRBJ1-3, with D possibly TRBD1 on 5 matching bases. V was shortened by 0 bases and J by 3 bases, with 12 bases between the two germline ends. This CDR3 is built from 16 residues. Per the germline V gene, CDR1 is WSHSY and CDR2 is SAAADI.

This chain connects TRBV11-2 to TRBJ1-4; D not resolved. The CDR3 totals 14 residues. Per the germline V gene, CDR1 is SGHAT and CDR2 is FQNNGV. The V gene lost 1 base and the J gene lost 4 bases, with 7 bases spanning the gap. The CDR3 nucleotides read TGTGCCAGCAGCTTAGTCGGCTTTAATGAAAAACTGTTTTTT. Its protein product is CASSLVGFNEKLFF.

The gene calls are TRBV5-1 and TRBJ2-2; D ambiguous. V was cut by 0 bases and J by 0 bases, with 3 bases left in between. CDR3 length: 14 residues. Per the germline V gene, CDR1 is SGHRS and CDR2 is YFSETQ. Here the CDR3 DNA reads TGCGCCAGCAGCTTGGAGACGAACACCGGGGAGCTGTTTTTT. This codes for CASSLETNTGELFF.